This T cell receptor (beta chain) was observed in a study of a mutant IDH1 vaccine in newly diagnosed glioma. In regard to this clone: Antigen unknown.

Time point in this sample: week 23, last vaccination. The vaccine gave 300 ug of a 20-mer mutant IDH1 peptide subcutaneously per dose. Sequenced by immunoSEQ multiplex PCR; TCRdb stores in-frame clones only, minus some. The sample comprises around 56,000 clones, roughly three quarters of which are singletons, and roughly 8.1% rests with the top ten. This sequence was found in a woman aged 40 to 50 with glioma. Some clones in this sample may be carry-over from other donors' samples. Sequencing used PBMCs, obtained from a glioma patient whose treatment included an IDH1 peptide vaccine.

CDR3 DNA sequence: TGCGCCAGCAGGATAGCGGTACAGTACCAAGAGACCCAGTACTTC. This codes for CASRIAVQYQETQYF. This chain links TRBV5-1 with TRBJ2-5; TRBD2 might be the D (6 bases). Trimming shortened V by 5 bases and J by 0 bases, and 14 bases separated the two germline ends. CDR1 SGHRS and CDR2 YFSETQ come from the germline V gene. This CDR3 comprises 15 residues.